The 18 T cell receptor beta chains below all came from one sample that was sequenced in a study of blood T cells in healthy people across ages. Combining a sample-barcoded 5' primer with a J-beta primer mix, a second PCR ran for roughly 7 to 11 cycles. TCRdb re-derived calls from the 5' RACE reads in MiXCR, one entry per CDR3 protein. The table has 1.5 million to 2 million distinct CDR3 sequences, 49% seen once. The sequenced material came from blood. These receptors were collected from a woman between 40 and 55 years old in good health.

The CDR3 sequence is CASSPGRVEQDYEQYF. CDR3 in DNA: TGCGCCAGCAGCCCAGGTAGGGTGGAGCAAGACTACGAGCAGTACTTC. The chain carries TRBV5-1 and TRBJ2-7; D remains unclear. The V end was cut by 4 bases, the J end by 3 bases, with 20 bases between. Germline CDR1 is SGHRS and CDR2 is YFSETQ. This CDR3 region has 16 residues.

The chain links TRBV6-5 to TRBJ2-1, with 11 bases fitting TRBD2. The V and J ends lost 3 bases and 7 bases, in that order; junction bases with no gene match: 8. In germline, CDR1 is MNHEY, CDR2 SVGAGI. The CDR3 runs 16 residues. CDR3 nucleotides: TGTGCCAGCAGTTATTCGGTAGCGGGGGGGCTTAATGAGCAGTTCTTC. Translation: CASSYSVAGGLNEQFF.

The chain has TRBV4-3 and TRBJ2-4; D not certain. The J call could be wrong; TRBJ2-7 is a better fit for the DNA end. Looked up from germline, CDR1 is LGHNA and CDR2 is YSLEER. This CDR3 spans 14 amino acids. The CDR3 is CASSQGGSNYEQYF. CDR3 nucleotides: TGCGCCAGCAGCCAAGGTGGCTCTAACTACGAGCAGTACTTC.

There are many counts of this clonotype. The chain combines TRBV15 with TRBJ2-5; D is ambiguous. The CDR3 is 13 residues long. Germline V gene lookup returns CDR1 LNHNV and CDR2 YYDKDF (reference sequence). V was trimmed by 1 base and J by 2 bases, leaving 5 bases between them. The DNA of the CDR3 is TGTGCCACCAGCAGAGTGGGACAAGAGACCCAGTACTTC. It specifies CATSRVGQETQYF. The full variable domain, in which reference TRBV15 and TRBJ2-5 provide the parts outside the CDR3, is DAMVIQNPRYQVTQFGKPVTLSCSQTLNHNVMYWYQQKSSQAPKLLFHYYDKDFNNEADTPDNFQSRRPNTSFCFLDIRSPGLGDTAMYLCATSRVGQETQYFGPGTRLLVL.

The chain recombines TRBV10-1 with TRBJ2-7; D gene ambiguous. Germline CDR1 WNHNN, CDR2 SYGVQD (reference sequence). The V and J ends lost 3 bases and 6 bases respectively, with 6 bases between them. This CDR3 is built from 11 residues. CDR3 sequence (DNA): TGCGCCAGCAGTGATGAAGCCGAGCAGTACTTC. This sequence encodes CASSDEAEQYF.

This clonotype was seen more than once but under ten times. The genes are TRBV28 and TRBJ2-6; no clear D. The CDR3 has 17 amino acids. CDR1 and CDR2 from the germline V gene are MDHEN and SYDVKM. V lost 3 bases to trimming and J lost 0 bases, with 12 bases between them. The CDR3 here is CASSLDLSSSGANVLTF. The CDR3 nucleotides read TGTGCCAGCAGTTTGGATCTCAGTAGCTCTGGGGCCAACGTCCTGACTTTC.

The chain couples TRBV11-2 to TRBJ2-1; D may be TRBD1 (6 bases). The germline gives CDR1 SGHAT, CDR2 FQNNGV. The CDR3 is made up of 16 amino acids. The V end was cut by 4 bases, the J end by 10 bases, with 23 bases between. DNA of the CDR3: TGTGCCAGCAGCTCCACCAAACGACAGGCCATCTACGAGCAGTTCTTC. This gives the protein CASSSTKRQAIYEQFF.

Only a few counts were recorded for this clonotype. J is TRBJ2-7 and V is TRBV7-9; D is unclear. CDR3 length equals 15 residues. Germline values: CDR1 SEHNR, CDR2 FQNEAQ (reference sequence). Trimming took off 1 base at V and 7 bases at J, with 17 bases between the two ends. CDR3 DNA: TGTGCCAGCAGCTTAGGCGACGGACGGAGTAAGGAGCAGTACTTC. Translation: CASSLGDGRSKEQYF.

This clonotype showed up just a few times. The V gene is TRBV10-3, the J gene TRBJ1-2; no reliable D call. V lost 4 bases to trimming and J lost 2 bases, with 17 bases between them. The germline V gene encodes CDR1 ENHRY and CDR2 SYGVKD. The CDR3 is 16 residues long. The CDR3 sequence is CAISGVGDTWNYGYTF. CDR3 nucleotides: TGTGCCATCAGTGGTGTAGGCGACACGTGGAACTATGGCTACACCTTC.

This clonotype has just a few counts. CDR3 nucleotides: TGTGCCAGCAGCTTCACAGCTGATTCCTACGAGCAGTACTTC. It is translated as CASSFTADSYEQYF. The chain couples TRBV6-5 to TRBJ2-4; D gene unclear. The assigned J gene may be wrong: the sequence end matches TRBJ2-7 better. The CDR3 length is 14 residues. Germline values: CDR1 MNHEY, CDR2 SVGAGI.

The genes are TRBV20-1 and TRBJ2-3; 12 bases align to TRBD2. The germline V gene encodes CDR1 DFQATT and CDR2 SNEGSKA (reference sequence). There are 16 residues in the CDR3. The CDR3 coding sequence is TGCAGCTCGAAGGCTTGGACTAGCGGGGTTACAGATACGCAGTATTTT. Protein sequence: CSSKAWTSGVTDTQYF.

This clonotype was found a few times. V and J are TRBV7-9 and TRBJ2-7; D might be TRBD1 or TRBD2, each matching 5 bases. The CDR3 totals 15 residues. Germline assignment: CDR1 SEHNR and CDR2 FQNEAQ (reference sequence). Trimming removed 0 bases from V and 0 bases from J, with 9 bases in between. The CDR3 DNA sequence: TGTGCCAGCAGCTTAGCGCGAGGGGTCTCCTACGAGCAGTACTTC. Translating gives CASSLARGVSYEQYF.

This clonotype was seen a handful of times. The V call is TRBV4-1, the J call TRBJ1-4; possible D gene TRBD1, 5 bases. With 3 bases removed from V and 5 bases from J, the gap between germline ends came to 10 bases. The CDR3 extends over 14 amino acids. In germline, CDR1 is MGHRA, CDR2 YSYEKL. The CDR3 DNA reads TGCGCCAGCAGCCAGACAGCCGGAAATGAAAAACTGTTTTTT. Protein product: CASSQTAGNEKLFF.

In the case of this clonotype: Sequence at one end of the junction differs from germline and may be a read error. The rearrangement uses TRBV7-2 and TRBJ2-7, with 8 bases lining up with TRBD2. Near its end, the DNA agrees better with TRBJ2-5, so the J call may be wrong. Germline V gene lookup returns CDR1 SGHTA and CDR2 FQGNSA. This CDR3 has 16 amino acids. The CDR3 DNA is TGTGTCAGCAGCTTACAGGCGGGGGGAGTTCGGGAGACCCAGTACTTC. Its protein product is CVSSLQAGGVRETQYF.

This clonotype occurred once. This chain connects TRBV12-5 to TRBJ2-3; 12 bases map to TRBD2. V was pared by 2 bases and J by 0 bases, with 3 bases of the junction left unmatched. CDR3 length: 17 residues. Germline CDR1 is LGHNT and CDR2 is FRNRAP. The CDR3 is CASGLIGLAGSTDTQYF. CDR3 in DNA: TGTGCTAGTGGTTTGATCGGACTAGCGGGGAGCACAGATACGCAGTATTTT.

In its sample, this clonotype was seen a few times. V gene TRBV12-3 or TRBV12-4 combines with J gene TRBJ2-5; unclear D gene. This CDR3 comprises 16 residues. With 5 bases removed from V and 3 bases from J, the gap between germline ends came to 19 bases. CDR3 sequence (DNA): TGTGCCAGCAGTCCCGCCCGAGGTCGGGTAAAAGAGACCCAGTACTTC. Its protein is CASSPARGRVKETQYF.

This clonotype was seen a few times. The chain recombines TRBV5-1 with TRBJ1-2; D not resolved. CDR3 length: 13 amino acids. CDR1 is SGHRS, CDR2 YFSETQ, per germline. The V and J ends lost 4 bases and 4 bases respectively, with 11 bases between them. CDR3 sequence: CASSDANRYGYTF. For the CDR3, the DNA is TGCGCCAGCAGCGATGCCAACCGCTATGGCTACACCTTC. The full variable domain, completed using reference TRBV5-1 and TRBJ1-2, is KAGVTQTPRYLIKTRGQQVTLSCSPISGHRSVSWYQQTPGQGLQFLFEYFSETQRNKGNFPGRFSGRQFSNSRSEMNVSTLELGDSALYLCASSDANRYGYTFGSGTRLTVV.

This clonotype was seen a single time. J is TRBJ1-4 and V is TRBV5-1, with D maybe TRBD1 (5 bases). Germline CDR1 and CDR2: SGHRS and YFSETQ. The CDR3 runs to 17 residues. Trimming left V 4 bases short and J 0 bases short, with 16 bases between. This CDR3 is CASSNEPGPATNEKLFF. CDR3 nucleotides: TGCGCCAGCAGCAACGAACCGGGACCGGCAACTAATGAAAAACTGTTTTTT.